The clone carrying this T cell receptor (beta chain) was seen more than once but under ten times. The data stem from a study of T-cell reconstitution after alpha-beta-depleted transplantation in children. As it was prepared, the TCRbeta library received unique molecular identifiers. TCRdb used MiXCR to reprocess the PCR reads, holding one entry per CDR3 protein. The table has over 550,000 distinct CDR3 sequences, 8% to 11% seen once; the top ten hold 3.5% to 5%. Per the germline V gene, CDR1 is GTSNPN and CDR2 is SVGIG (reference sequence). This CDR3 is built from 14 residues. Trimming removed 3 bases from V and 7 bases from J, with 18 bases in between.

V usage is TRBV30 and J usage is TRBJ1-2, with D perhaps TRBD1 (6 bases). The sequence was collected from a human donor who donated a stem cell graft to a child with acute myeloid leukemia. This specimen consisted of PBMCs from the stem cell graft donor, obtained from the stem cell graft. The CDR3 DNA reads as TGTGCCTGGAGCCGAGACAGGTCGGTACGTGGCTACACCTTC. Translated: CAWSRDRSVRGYTF.